This TCR beta chain appears in the sequencing data of a study of T-cell memory formation after mild COVID-19. Worth noting for this clonotype: No antigen is known for it.

The TCR alpha and TCR beta cDNA libraries, bearing sample barcodes and UMIs, were generated by 5'RACE using constant-segment primers. MiXCR, run by TCRdb on the 5' RACE reads, gives a single entry per CDR3 protein. The sample yields approximately 180,000 distinct CDR3 sequences, approximately 16% seen once. Study outcomes and limitations: Second-wave clones peaking on day 37 lacked confirmed SARS-CoV-2 specificity. Contracting clones localized mainly to CM and EM when CD4+ and mainly to EMRA when CD8+. There was a balanced CD4/CD8 profile in clones contracting day 15 to 85, and later expanders leaned CD4+.

The germline CDR1 and CDR2 sequences are MNHEY and SVGEGT. The junction had 7 bases not matched to a gene; V was cut back by 5 bases and J by 1 base. This CDR3 spans 15 amino acids. Sequencing used PBMCs or a T cell subset sorted from them (not recorded which). This sequence joins TRBV6-2 or TRBV6-3 and TRBJ1-2; TRBD1 matches at 7 bases. The source is an adult woman who had mild COVID-19 (a few samples of this study predate the infection). Cell type and time point are not known. As DNA, the CDR3 is TGTGCCAGCAGTCCGGACAGGCATTTTAACTATGGCTACACCTTC. Its translation: CASSPDRHFNYGYTF.